The clone carrying this T cell receptor beta chain has ten or more counts. The entry originates in a study of T cells in Graves' hyperthyroidism and ophthalmopathy. This CDR3 region has 13 residues. Germline V lookup: CDR1 LNHNV, CDR2 YYDKDF (reference sequence). V lost 7 bases to trimming and J lost 6 bases, with 10 bases between them. From RNA transcripts, TCR beta CDR3 regions were amplified. First-round RT-PCR with HTBI primers amplified the TCR CDR3 region. TCRdb reprocessed the multiplex PCR reads via MiXCR and lists one record per CDR3 protein. The table shows around 440,000 distinct CDR3 sequences, with 15% to 18% occurring only once.

What was sequenced was blood. The V call is TRBV15, the J call TRBJ1-6, with a possible D match to TRBD1 (5 bases). The sequence was collected from a woman aged 18-29 years with Graves' hyperthyroidism. Here the CDR3 DNA reads TGTGCCACCACCCCGGGGGGTAATTCACCCCTCCACTTT. It translates to CATTPGGNSPLHF.